These T cell receptor beta chains were read from a single sample in a study of CD8+ T cells in alopecia areata. The protocol was immunoSEQ multiplex PCR, while the TCRdb copy is restricted to in-frame clones and leaves out a portion. Of around 200,000 clones listed, roughly 53% were seen once; the top ten hold around 12%. The material sequenced was CD8+ T cells sorted from blood, taken at week 24, from a patient treated with tofacitinib. These receptors came from a human donor with alopecia areata. The CDR3 runs from the conserved cysteine through the conserved F or W. A D gene is named only where the DNA matches it firmly. Size is stated for part of the rows, as once, few or many counts, or as a class when the clone is expanded.

v_gene	abundance	d_gene	j_gene	CDR3aa	CDR3nt
TRBV10-3	NA	TRBD1	TRBJ1-5	CAISLGGSGNQPQHF	TGTGCCATCAGTTTAGGGGGCTCAGGCAATCAGCCCCAGCATTTT
TRBV29-1	NA	TRBD1	TRBJ1-2	CSVPGQGRDGYTF	TGCAGCGTCCCAGGACAGGGCCGGGATGGCTACACCTTC
TRBV30	few	TRBD1	TRBJ2-7	CAWSVVTGFEQYF	TGTGCCTGGAGTGTGGTGACAGGGTTTGAGCAGTACTTC
TRBV28	NA	TRBD1	TRBJ2-5	CASSLPWTGMPDETQYF	TGTGCCAGCAGTTTACCTTGGACAGGGATGCCCGATGAGACCCAGTACTTC
TRBV10-2	once	TRBD1	TRBJ2-3	CASRSSGTGDQDTQYF	TGCGCCAGCAGGTCATCCGGGACAGGGGACCAAGATACGCAGTATTTT
TRBV5-6	NA	TRBD1	TRBJ2-3	CASSLQGAADTQYF	TGTGCCAGCAGCTTACAGGGGGCCGCAGATACGCAGTATTTT
TRBV5-6	NA	NA	TRBJ1-1	CASSPGDTEAFF	TGTGCCAGCAGCCCGGGGGACACTGAAGCTTTCTTT
TRBV5-1	NA	TRBD1	TRBJ1-1	CASSFNRGGIPEAFF	TGCGCCAGCAGCTTTAACAGGGGAGGGATCCCTGAAGCTTTCTTT
TRBV23-1	few	NA	TRBJ2-3	CASSWDHLTDTQYF	TGCGCCTCCTCCTGGGACCACCTCACAGATACGCAGTATTTT
TRBV9	NA	NA	TRBJ1-2	CASSSRTDGYTF	TGTGCCAGCAGCTCTCGGACTGATGGCTACACCTTC
TRBV7-6	NA	NA	TRBJ1-1	CASSQSTGISTEAFF	TGTGCCAGCAGCCAATCAACAGGGATTAGTACTGAAGCTTTCTTT
TRBV5-1	few	NA	TRBJ2-2	CASRGGGELFF	TGCGCCAGTAGGGGCGGCGGGGAGCTGTTTTTT
TRBV6-5	NA	TRBD1	TRBJ1-1	CASTRGTGLNTEAFF	TGTGCCAGCACGAGGGGGACAGGGCTGAACACTGAAGCTTTCTTT
TRBV29-1	NA	NA	TRBJ1-1	CSVARDGRGNTEAFF	TGCAGCGTCGCAAGGGACGGACGGGGAAACACTGAAGCTTTCTTT
TRBV5-1	NA	NA	TRBJ2-7	CASSPRAGGRYEQYF	TGCGCCAGCAGCCCCCGGGCAGGGGGGAGATACGAGCAGTACTTC
TRBV30	NA	NA	TRBJ1-2	CAWKNRAYGYTF	TGTGCCTGGAAAAACAGGGCCTATGGCTACACCTTC
TRBV7-8	medium-sized	TRBD1	TRBJ2-7	CASSRQGSAHEQYF	TGTGCCAGCAGCCGACAGGGTTCAGCACACGAGCAGTACTTC
TRBV27	NA	NA	TRBJ2-1	CASSLSSRAYNEQFF	TGTGCCAGCAGTTTATCGTCCCGGGCCTACAATGAGCAGTTCTTC
TRBV29-1	NA	NA	TRBJ1-2	CSVGTNYGYTF	TGCAGCGTTGGGACCAACTATGGCTACACCTTC
TRBV15	NA	NA	TRBJ2-1	CATSRDYRLSSYNEQFF	TGTGCCACCAGCAGAGATTATCGGTTAAGCTCCTACAATGAGCAGTTCTTC
TRBV30	few	NA	TRBJ2-2	CAWTETGELFF	TGTGCCTGGACAGAGACCGGGGAGCTGTTTTTT
TRBV27	NA	NA	TRBJ1-5	CASSLSGQGRQPQHF	TGTGCCAGCAGTTTAAGTGGGCAGGGTAGGCAGCCCCAGCATTTT
TRBV5-6	NA	NA	TRBJ2-1	CASSLGTDGLFF	TGTGCCAGCAGCTTGGGGACAGACGGGTTGTTCTTC
TRBV27	NA	NA	TRBJ1-2	CASSLTARNYGYTF	TGTGCCAGCAGTTTAACAGCCCGTAACTATGGCTACACCTTC
TRBV7-2	NA	TRBD1	TRBJ1-6	CASSLPQGADSPLHF	TGTGCCAGCAGCTTACCTCAGGGGGCGGATTCACCCCTCCACTTT
TRBV4-1	NA	TRBD1	TRBJ1-2	CASSQGGQGDYGYTF	TGCGCCAGCAGCCAGGGGGGACAGGGGGACTATGGCTACACCTTC
TRBV4-1	NA	TRBD1	TRBJ2-7	CASSHADRGQDEQYF	TGCGCCAGCAGCCATGCGGACAGGGGGCAAGACGAGCAGTACTTC
TRBV4-1	NA	NA	TRBJ1-6	CASSPTEGRGSSPLHF	TGCGCCAGCAGCCCAACCGAAGGCAGGGGTTCTTCACCCCTCCACTTT
TRBV25-1	NA	NA	TRBJ2-5	CASSTHREETQYF	TGTGCCAGCAGCACTCACAGGGAAGAGACCCAGTACTTC